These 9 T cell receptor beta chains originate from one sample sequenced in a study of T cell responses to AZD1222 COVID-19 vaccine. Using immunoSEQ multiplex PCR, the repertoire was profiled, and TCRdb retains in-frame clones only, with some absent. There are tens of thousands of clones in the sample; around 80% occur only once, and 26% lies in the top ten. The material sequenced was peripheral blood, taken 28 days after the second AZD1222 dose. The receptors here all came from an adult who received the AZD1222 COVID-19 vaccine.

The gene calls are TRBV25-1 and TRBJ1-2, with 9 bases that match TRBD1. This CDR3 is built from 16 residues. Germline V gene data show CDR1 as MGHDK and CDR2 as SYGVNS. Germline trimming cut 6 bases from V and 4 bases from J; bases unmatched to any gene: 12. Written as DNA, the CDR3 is TGTGCCAGCAGAGGACCCCGGGACAGGGATGGCTATGGCTACACCTTC. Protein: CASRGPRDRDGYGYTF.

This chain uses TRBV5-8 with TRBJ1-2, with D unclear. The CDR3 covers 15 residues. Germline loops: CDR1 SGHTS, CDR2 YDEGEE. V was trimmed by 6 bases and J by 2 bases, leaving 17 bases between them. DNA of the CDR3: TGTGCCAGCACCTTAGGCGGCATCTCCAACTATGGCTACACCTTC. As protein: CASTLGGISNYGYTF.

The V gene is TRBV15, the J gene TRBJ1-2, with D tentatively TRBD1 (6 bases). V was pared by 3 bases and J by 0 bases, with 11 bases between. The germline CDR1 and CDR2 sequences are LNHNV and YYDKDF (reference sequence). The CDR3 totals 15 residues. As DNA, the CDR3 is TGTGCCACCAGCAGTAGGGAGGGGGCTAACTATGGCTACACCTTC. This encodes CATSSREGANYGYTF.

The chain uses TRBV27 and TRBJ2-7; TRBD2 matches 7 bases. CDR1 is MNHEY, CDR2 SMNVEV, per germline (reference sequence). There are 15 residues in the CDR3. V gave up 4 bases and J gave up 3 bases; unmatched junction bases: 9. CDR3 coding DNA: TGTGCCAGCAGTTCCCCCGGAGCGGGGAGCTACGAGCAGTACTTC. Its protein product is CASSSPGAGSYEQYF.

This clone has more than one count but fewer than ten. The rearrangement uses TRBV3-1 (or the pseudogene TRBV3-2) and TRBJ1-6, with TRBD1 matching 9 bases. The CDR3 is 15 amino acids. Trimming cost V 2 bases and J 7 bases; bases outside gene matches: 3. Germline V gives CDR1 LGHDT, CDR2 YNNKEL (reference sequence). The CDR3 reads CASSQKGQGNSPLHF. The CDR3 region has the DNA TGTGCCAGCAGCCAAAAGGGACAGGGCAATTCACCCCTCCACTTT.

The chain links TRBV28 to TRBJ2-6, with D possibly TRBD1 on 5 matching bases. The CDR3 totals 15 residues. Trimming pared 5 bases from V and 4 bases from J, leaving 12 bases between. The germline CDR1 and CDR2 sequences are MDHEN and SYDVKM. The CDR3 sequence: CASSVTGNGANVLTF. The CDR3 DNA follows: TGTGCCAGCAGTGTAACAGGTAACGGGGCCAACGTCCTGACTTTC.

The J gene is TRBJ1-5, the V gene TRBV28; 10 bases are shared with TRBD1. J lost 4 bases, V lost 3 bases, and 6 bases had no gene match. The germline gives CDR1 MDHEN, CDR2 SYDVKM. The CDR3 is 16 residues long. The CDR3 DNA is TGTGCCAGCAGTTTTGGGACAGGGGTCGGGAATCAGCCCCAGCATTTT. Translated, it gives CASSFGTGVGNQPQHF. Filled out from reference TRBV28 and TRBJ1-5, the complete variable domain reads DVKVTQSSRYLVKRTGEKVFLECVQDMDHENMFWYRQDPGLGLRLIYFSYDVKMKEKGDIPEGYSVSREKKERFSLILESASTNQTSMYLCASSFGTGVGNQPQHFGDGTRLSIL.

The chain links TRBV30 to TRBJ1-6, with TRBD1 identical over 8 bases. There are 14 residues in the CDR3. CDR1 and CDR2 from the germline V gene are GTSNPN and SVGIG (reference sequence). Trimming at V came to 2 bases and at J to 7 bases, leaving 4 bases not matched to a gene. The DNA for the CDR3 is TGTGCCTGGAGTCTCGACAGGGGAAATTCACCCCTCCACTTT. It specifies CAWSLDRGNSPLHF.

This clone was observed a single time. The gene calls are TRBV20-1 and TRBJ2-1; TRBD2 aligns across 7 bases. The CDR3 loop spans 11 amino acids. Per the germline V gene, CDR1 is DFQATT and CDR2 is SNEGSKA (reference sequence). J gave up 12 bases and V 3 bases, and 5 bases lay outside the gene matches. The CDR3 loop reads CSASWPGGQFF. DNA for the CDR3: TGCAGTGCTAGCTGGCCGGGAGGGCAGTTCTTC.